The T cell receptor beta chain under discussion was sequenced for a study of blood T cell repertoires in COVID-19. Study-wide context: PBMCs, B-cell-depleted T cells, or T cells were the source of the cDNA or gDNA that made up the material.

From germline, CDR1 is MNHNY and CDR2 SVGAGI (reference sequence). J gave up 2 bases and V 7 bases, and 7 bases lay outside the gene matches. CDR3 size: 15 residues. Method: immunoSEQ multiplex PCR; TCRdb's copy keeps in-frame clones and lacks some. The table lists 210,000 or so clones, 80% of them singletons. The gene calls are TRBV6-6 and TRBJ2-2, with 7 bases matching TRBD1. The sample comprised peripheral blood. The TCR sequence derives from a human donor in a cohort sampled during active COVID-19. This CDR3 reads CASISTGRNTGELFF. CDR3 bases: TGTGCCAGCATCTCGACAGGGAGAAACACCGGGGAGCTGTTTTTT.